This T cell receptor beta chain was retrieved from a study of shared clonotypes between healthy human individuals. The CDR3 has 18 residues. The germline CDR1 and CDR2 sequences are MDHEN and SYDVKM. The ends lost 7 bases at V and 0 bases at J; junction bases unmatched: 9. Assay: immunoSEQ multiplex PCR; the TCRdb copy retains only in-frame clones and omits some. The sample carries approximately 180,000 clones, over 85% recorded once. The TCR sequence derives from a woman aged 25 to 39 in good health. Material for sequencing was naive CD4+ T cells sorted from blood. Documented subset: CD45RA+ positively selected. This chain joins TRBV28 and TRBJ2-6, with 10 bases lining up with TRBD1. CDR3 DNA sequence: TGTGCCAGCACCGTCCCGGGACAGGGGAACTCTGGGGCCAACGTCCTGACTTTC. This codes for CASTVPGQGNSGANVLTF.